This entry lists 19 T cell receptor beta chains sequenced from one sample in a study of T cells in Graves' hyperthyroidism and ophthalmopathy. RNA transcripts were the template for amplifying TCR beta CDR3 regions. First-round RT-PCR of the TCR CDR3 relied on the HTBI primer set. Using its own MiXCR run on the multiplex PCR reads, TCRdb lists one record per CDR3 protein. The sample consists of roughly 840,000 distinct CDR3 sequences, over 35% of them appearing once. Material: blood. These receptors came from a man younger than 35 with Graves' hyperthyroidism.

The chain couples TRBV19 to TRBJ1-1; D is undetermined. The CDR3 runs 14 residues. Germline CDR1 is LNHDA and CDR2 is SQIVND (reference sequence). Trimming left V 9 bases short and J 5 bases short, with 19 bases between. The DNA of the CDR3 is TGTGCCAGCAGTTTTGTCGGATCGGAGACTGAAGCTTTCTTT. Its protein is CASSFVGSETEAFF.

This clonotype was observed a handful of times. The rearrangement uses TRBV2 and TRBJ2-7; the match to TRBD1 covers 8 bases. The germline V gene has CDR1 SNHLY and CDR2 FYNNEI. The CDR3 spans 12 residues. V shed 2 bases and J 6 bases; nucleotides not matched to a gene: 0. CDR3 in DNA: TGTGCCAGCAGTGAAACAGGGGGCGAGCAGTACTTC. This codes for CASSETGGEQYF.

A note on this clonotype: At one end, the junction sequence differs from germline, possibly due to a read error. The gene calls are TRBV4-1 and TRBJ2-7; TRBD2 matches 10 bases. The germline V gene encodes CDR1 MGHRA and CDR2 YSYEKL. The CDR3 has 16 amino acids. The CDR3: CASSHPAGGNSYEQYF. The CDR3, as DNA: TGTGCCAGCAGCCATCCAGCGGGGGGGAACTCCTACGAGCAGTACTTC.

Notes on this clonotype: At one end the junction does not follow the germline gene, possibly because of a read error. V gene TRBV10-3 combines with J gene TRBJ1-2; a weak D match, TRBD1 (5 bases). The germline V gene encodes CDR1 ENHRY and CDR2 SYGVKD. This CDR3 spans 16 amino acids. The CDR3 DNA sequence: TGTGCCAGCAGTTACTCGAGGGCTCAGGGTTCCTATGGCTACACCTTC. This codes for CASSYSRAQGSYGYTF.

V gene TRBV7-9 combines with J gene TRBJ2-7, with D perhaps given as TRBD1 or TRBD2 (6 bases each). Trimming stripped 2 bases from V and 7 bases from J, with 18 bases between. Germline V gives CDR1 SEHNR, CDR2 FQNEAQ (reference sequence). This CDR3 has 15 amino acids. Written as DNA, the CDR3 is TGTGCCAGCAGCTTATTCTGGGGGGCGGAATTGGAGCAGTACTTC. This gives the protein CASSLFWGAELEQYF.

This clonotype showed up just a few times. The chain recombines TRBV9 with TRBJ1-1; 9 bases line up with TRBD1. The CDR3 has 15 residues. Trimming cost V 4 bases and J 1 base; bases outside gene matches: 5. Germline-derived CDR1 and CDR2 are SGDLS and YYNGEE. The CDR3 nucleotides read TGTGCCAGCAGCCAACCACAGGGGGCGAACACTGAAGCTTTCTTT. This encodes CASSQPQGANTEAFF.

This clonotype has just one count. The CDR3 region has the DNA TGTGCCAGCAGTTACGCCTATAGGGGGGAGCTGTTTTTT. Encoded protein: CASSYAYRGELFF. The gene calls are TRBV6-5 and TRBJ2-2; D call uncertain. V was pared by 2 bases and J by 8 bases, with 9 bases between. The germline V gene encodes CDR1 MNHEY and CDR2 SVGAGI. CDR3 size: 13 residues.

This clonotype was seen at least ten times. V gene TRBV9 combines with J gene TRBJ2-2; no firm D call. The CDR3 runs 16 residues. The germline CDR1 and CDR2 sequences are SGDLS and YYNGEE. V lost 0 bases and J lost 0, with 9 bases in between. Here the CDR3 DNA reads TGTGCCAGCAGCGTAGATTCTGCCACGAACACCGGGGAGCTGTTTTTT. It yields the protein CASSVDSATNTGELFF.

The V gene is TRBV4-1, the J gene TRBJ1-2, with 9 bases aligning to TRBD1. The CDR3 extends over 18 amino acids. V was pared by 6 bases and J by 0 bases, with 14 bases of the junction left unmatched. Per the germline V gene, CDR1 is MGHRA and CDR2 is YSYEKL. The CDR3 loop is CASRQNRDRVISNYGYTF. As DNA, the CDR3 is TGCGCCAGCAGACAAAACCGGGACAGGGTAATCTCTAACTATGGCTACACCTTC.

This clonotype was seen at least ten times. V is TRBV9 and J is TRBJ2-2; D unresolved. Deletions cut 3 bases from V and 1 base from J, with 4 bases between. This CDR3 contains 13 residues. Germline-derived CDR1 and CDR2 are SGDLS and YYNGEE. CDR3 sequence: CASSAQNTGELFF. In nucleotides, the CDR3 is TGTGCCAGCAGCGCCCAGAACACCGGGGAGCTGTTTTTT.

This clonotype appeared many times. The chain carries TRBV7-2 and TRBJ2-7; D unclear. The germline CDR1 and CDR2 sequences are SGHTA and FQGNSA. The length of the CDR3 is 14 residues. V gave up 1 base and J gave up 3 bases, with 10 bases separating them. In DNA form, the CDR3 reads TGTGCCAGCAGCTTAGTAACAGCTGACTACGAGCAGTACTTC. Translating gives CASSLVTADYEQYF.

CDR3 protein: CSVLTGTSEKLFF. Here the CDR3 DNA reads TGCAGCGTCCTGACCGGTACTTCCGAAAAACTGTTTTTT. The chain combines TRBV29-1 with TRBJ1-4; D remains ambiguous. The V gene lost 6 bases and the J gene lost 8 bases, with 16 bases spanning the gap. Germline CDR1 and CDR2: SQVTM and ANQGSEA. The CDR3 loop spans 13 amino acids.

The chain is built from TRBV7-8 and TRBJ1-5; a possible D gene is TRBD1 (5 bases). V shed 6 bases and J shed 5 bases, with 11 bases lying between them. CDR1 and CDR2 (germline): SGHVS, FQNEAQ. This CDR3 spans 13 amino acids. The CDR3 sequence: CASSTGTDQPQHF. The CDR3 DNA reads TGTGCCAGCAGTACGGGGACGGATCAGCCCCAGCATTTT. The full variable domain, completed using reference TRBV7-8 and TRBJ1-5, is GAGVSQSPRYKVAKRGQDVALRCDPISGHVSLFWYQQALGQGPEFLTYFQNEAQLDKSGLPSDRFFAERPEGSVSTLKIQRTQQEDSAVYLCASSTGTDQPQHFGDGTRLSIL.

The chain has TRBV12-3 or TRBV12-4 and TRBJ1-3; the D is unclear. CDR3 length: 14 residues. V was trimmed by 5 bases and J by 2 bases, leaving 10 bases between them. This CDR3 is CASSPLSPGNTIYF. In DNA, the CDR3 is TGTGCCAGCAGTCCCCTAAGTCCTGGAAACACCATATATTTT.

The sample holds many counts of this clonotype. The chain recombines TRBV24-1 with TRBJ2-5; maybe TRBD1 (6 bases). Germline V gives CDR1 KGHDR, CDR2 SFDVKD. CDR3 length: 14 residues. The germline V and J ends were trimmed by 3 bases and 5 bases, with 12 bases remaining between them. Here the CDR3 reads CATSDRTRGETQYF. The CDR3 DNA reads as TGTGCCACCAGTGATAGGACAAGGGGGGAGACCCAGTACTTC.

This clonotype has only a few counts. Mismatch with germline at one junction end may stem from a read error. The chain couples TRBV7-9 to TRBJ1-1, with D unclear. Per germline, CDR1 SEHNR and CDR2 FQNEAQ (reference sequence). The CDR3 totals 14 residues. The CDR3 loop reads CASSLISGSTEAFF. In DNA form, the CDR3 reads TGCGCCAGCAGCCTAATCTCGGGGAGCACTGAAGCTTTCTTT. Full variable domain (missing parts from reference TRBV7-9 and TRBJ1-1): DTGVSQNPRHKITKRGQNVTFRCDPISEHNRLYWYRQTLGQGPEFLTYFQNEAQLEKSRLLSDRFSAERPKGSFSTLEIQRTEQGDSAMYLCASSLISGSTEAFFGQGTRLTVV.

Many counts were recorded for this clonotype. This chain joins TRBV9 and TRBJ1-4; D remains unclear. Germline V gene data show CDR1 as SGDLS and CDR2 as YYNGEE. This CDR3 region has 14 residues. V was cut by 0 bases and J by 0 bases, with 3 bases left in between. In DNA form, the CDR3 reads TGTGCCAGCAGCGTAGCCGCAACTAATGAAAAACTGTTTTTT. Its protein is CASSVAATNEKLFF.

Points on this clonotype: It may be a read error: a sequence one base away is much more abundant. V usage is TRBV6-5 and J usage is TRBJ2-5, with D maybe TRBD2 (5 bases). Germline V CDR1 and CDR2: MNHEY, SVGAGI. The CDR3 is 13 residues long. The CDR3 DNA reads TGTGCCATCAGTGAAGGCAGGAGGGAGACCCAGTACTTC. Translated, it gives CAISEGRRETQYF.

V gene TRBV7-8 combines with J gene TRBJ2-2; D is uncertain. Per germline, CDR1 SGHVS and CDR2 FQNEAQ. This CDR3 region has 15 residues. Trimming stripped 2 bases from V and 2 bases from J, with 9 bases between. This chain's CDR3 is CASSLPGTNTGELFF. CDR3 coding DNA: TGTGCCAGCAGCTTACCCGGAACTAACACCGGGGAGCTGTTTTTT.